This T cell receptor (beta chain) was documented in a study of shared clonotypes between healthy human individuals. The CDR3 runs 21 residues. Replicate PCRs for sorted subsets used 200 to 250 ng DNA; this equaled 30,000 to 35,000 T cell genomes. Sequenced by immunoSEQ multiplex PCR; TCRdb stores in-frame clones only, minus some. The data contain some 580,000 clones, more than 95% of them singletons. It was into CD45RA+ naive and CD45RA-negative memory subsets that the CD4+ cells were split. This sequence was found in a woman aged 30 to 39 in good health. The chain joins TRBV21-1 to TRBJ2-2; TRBD2, the table's D call, was not compared with the DNA. TRBV21-1 is classified as a pseudogene. The specimen sequenced was naive CD4+ T cells sorted from blood. Subset given: CD45RA+ positively selected. The CDR3 sequence is CASSKITPGTSGTGDTGELFF. CDR3 DNA sequence: TGTGCCAGCAGCAAGATAACTCCCGGGACTAGCGGGACAGGAGACACCGGGGAGCTGTTTTTT.